Here is one TCR beta chain with its context. These data belong to a study of blood T cell repertoires in COVID-19. Study-wide context: T cells, B-cell-depleted T cells, or PBMCs provided the cDNA or gDNA that served as material.

Sequencing used immunoSEQ multiplex PCR; TCRdb keeps in-frame clones, though not all of them. The sample yields more than 250,000 clones, about 88% seen once. This CDR3 region has 14 residues. The junction had 8 bases not matched to a gene; V was cut back by 6 bases and J by 6 bases. Germline CDR1 and CDR2: SEHNR and FQNEAQ (reference sequence). The sample was peripheral blood. This clonotype was sampled from a man between 18 and 29 years old with active or convalescent COVID-19. The rearrangement uses TRBV7-9 and TRBJ1-2; 9 positions match TRBD1. The CDR3 bases are TGTGCCAGCAGGGGAACCGGGACAGGGCATGGCTACACCTTC. It specifies CASRGTGTGHGYTF.